These T cell receptor beta chains were read from a single sample in a study of blood T cell repertoires in COVID-19. Produced via immunoSEQ multiplex PCR; TCRdb's table is partial and in-frame only. The sample consists of 150,000 or so clones, around 82% of them appearing once. The specimen sequenced was PBMCs or T cells enriched from blood (not recorded which). These receptors were collected from a woman aged 50 to 65 who had recovered from COVID-19. CDR3s include the opening cysteine and the closing phenylalanine or tryptophan. Fields, in order: V gene, clone size, J gene, D gene, CDR3 protein, CDR3 DNA. A D gene is named only where the DNA matches it firmly. Not every row has a clone size; where given, it reads once, few, many or a size class.

V gene: TRBV27
clone size: -
J gene: TRBJ1-1
D gene: -
CDR3 protein: CASSQQGNTEAFF
CDR3 DNA: TGTGCCAGCAGTCAACAGGGGAACACTGAAGCTTTCTTT

V gene: TRBV7-9
clone size: -
J gene: TRBJ1-4
D gene: -
CDR3 protein: CASSLLGADEKLFF
CDR3 DNA: TGTGCCAGCAGCTTACTGGGGGCAGATGAAAAACTGTTTTTT

V gene: TRBV10-3
clone size: -
J gene: TRBJ2-6
D gene: -
CDR3 protein: CAISVGGPGANVLTF
CDR3 DNA: TGTGCCATCAGTGTGGGGGGGCCAGGGGCCAACGTCCTGACTTTC

V gene: TRBV3-1/TRBV3-2
clone size: -
J gene: TRBJ1-1
D gene: -
CDR3 protein: CASSQGSRGNTEAFF
CDR3 DNA: TGTGCCAGCAGCCAAGGCAGCAGGGGGAACACTGAAGCTTTCTTT

V gene: TRBV7-3
clone size: -
J gene: TRBJ1-2
D gene: -
CDR3 protein: CASSPDRGRPFYGYTF
CDR3 DNA: TGTGCCAGCAGCCCAGATAGAGGGCGACCATTCTATGGCTACACCTTC

V gene: TRBV19
clone size: -
J gene: TRBJ1-6
D gene: -
CDR3 protein: CASSASNSPLHF
CDR3 DNA: TGTGCCAGTAGTGCGTCAAATTCACCCCTCCACTTT

V gene: TRBV9
clone size: -
J gene: TRBJ2-5
D gene: TRBD1
CDR3 protein: CAKSPGTGEETQYF
CDR3 DNA: TGTGCCAAGAGCCCCGGGACAGGGGAAGAGACCCAGTACTTC

V gene: TRBV18
clone size: -
J gene: TRBJ1-4
D gene: -
CDR3 protein: CASSSSTNEKLFF
CDR3 DNA: TGTGCCAGCTCAAGCTCAACTAATGAAAAACTGTTTTTT

V gene: TRBV15
clone size: -
J gene: TRBJ2-7
D gene: TRBD2
CDR3 protein: CATSKQGGSYEQYF
CDR3 DNA: TGTGCCACCAGCAAGCAGGGAGGGTCCTACGAGCAGTACTTC

V gene: TRBV11-3
clone size: many
J gene: TRBJ2-2
D gene: TRBD2
CDR3 protein: CASSWTGLAGDHKTTGELFF
CDR3 DNA: TGTGCCAGCAGCTGGACCGGACTAGCGGGGGACCATAAAACCACCGGGGAGCTGTTTTTT

V gene: TRBV28
clone size: -
J gene: TRBJ1-1
D gene: TRBD1
CDR3 protein: CASSFPPGGGNTEAFF
CDR3 DNA: TGTGCCAGCAGTTTCCCCCCAGGGGGCGGGAACACTGAAGCTTTCTTT

V gene: TRBV23-1
clone size: once
J gene: TRBJ1-1
D gene: -
CDR3 protein: CASSQRTGMNTEAFF
CDR3 DNA: TGCGCCAGCAGTCAACGTACGGGGATGAACACTGAAGCTTTCTTT

V gene: TRBV2
clone size: -
J gene: TRBJ2-3
D gene: TRBD1
CDR3 protein: CASRGETGGDTQYF
CDR3 DNA: TGTGCCAGCCGGGGGGAGACAGGGGGCGATACGCAGTATTTT

V gene: TRBV12-3/TRBV12-4
clone size: -
J gene: TRBJ1-1
D gene: TRBD1
CDR3 protein: CASSRQGIGEAFF
CDR3 DNA: TGTGCCAGCAGTAGACAGGGGATAGGTGAAGCTTTCTTT

V gene: TRBV2
clone size: -
J gene: TRBJ1-2
D gene: -
CDR3 protein: CASSSTGTSYGYTF
CDR3 DNA: TGTGCCAGCAGTTCCACGGGGACTTCCTATGGCTACACCTTC

V gene: TRBV5-8
clone size: -
J gene: TRBJ2-1
D gene: TRBD2
CDR3 protein: CASSFGSGGMNEQFF
CDR3 DNA: TGTGCCAGCAGCTTCGGAAGCGGGGGGATGAATGAGCAGTTCTTC

V gene: TRBV28
clone size: -
J gene: TRBJ1-3
D gene: -
CDR3 protein: CASSLFSSRLIGNTIYF
CDR3 DNA: TGTGCCAGCAGTTTATTTTCGAGCCGCCTTATTGGAAACACCATATATTTT

V gene: TRBV5-1
clone size: -
J gene: TRBJ2-5
D gene: TRBD2
CDR3 protein: CASSQTSGAETQYF
CDR3 DNA: TGCGCCAGCAGCCAGACTAGCGGGGCGGAGACCCAGTACTTC

V gene: TRBV6-4
clone size: -
J gene: TRBJ2-3
D gene: TRBD2
CDR3 protein: CASSPSGGPNTQYF
CDR3 DNA: TGTGCCAGCAGCCCTAGCGGGGGGCCCAATACGCAGTATTTT

V gene: TRBV16
clone size: -
J gene: TRBJ2-2
D gene: -
CDR3 protein: CASSPGQLNTGELFF
CDR3 DNA: TGTGCCAGCAGCCCCGGACAACTGAACACCGGGGAGCTGTTTTTT

V gene: TRBV2
clone size: -
J gene: TRBJ1-4
D gene: -
CDR3 protein: CASSKDSATNEKLFF
CDR3 DNA: TGTGCCAGCAGTAAGGACAGTGCAACTAATGAAAAACTGTTTTTT

V gene: TRBV7-3
clone size: -
J gene: TRBJ2-1
D gene: TRBD2
CDR3 protein: CASSLLAGTYNEQFF
CDR3 DNA: TGTGCCAGCAGCTTGCTAGCGGGGACCTACAATGAGCAGTTCTTC

V gene: TRBV5-1
clone size: -
J gene: TRBJ1-1
D gene: -
CDR3 protein: CASSFPAGGEAFF
CDR3 DNA: TGCGCCAGCAGCTTCCCTGCCGGCGGTGAAGCTTTCTTT

V gene: TRBV5-1
clone size: -
J gene: TRBJ1-4
D gene: TRBD1
CDR3 protein: CASSSSGTGVNEKLFF
CDR3 DNA: TGCGCCAGCAGCTCCTCCGGGACAGGGGTTAATGAAAAACTGTTTTTT

V gene: TRBV19
clone size: -
J gene: TRBJ1-1
D gene: -
CDR3 protein: CASSLTGMFTEAFF
CDR3 DNA: TGTGCCAGTAGCCTCACAGGGATGTTCACTGAAGCTTTCTTT

V gene: TRBV3-1/TRBV3-2
clone size: -
J gene: TRBJ2-2
D gene: TRBD1
CDR3 protein: CASSQVGDRGSGELFF
CDR3 DNA: TGTGCCAGCAGCCAAGTAGGGGACAGGGGGTCCGGGGAGCTGTTTTTT

V gene: TRBV27
clone size: -
J gene: TRBJ1-2
D gene: -
CDR3 protein: CASSPGYGYTF
CDR3 DNA: TGTGCCAGCTCCCCCGGGTATGGCTACACCTTC

V gene: TRBV21-1
clone size: -
J gene: TRBJ1-5
D gene: -
CDR3 protein: CASSQRQGKRSQPQHF
CDR3 DNA: TGTGCCAGCAGCCAAAGGCAGGGTAAGAGATCTCAGCCCCAGCATTTT

V gene: TRBV6-4
clone size: few
J gene: TRBJ2-1
D gene: TRBD1
CDR3 protein: CASSDSGQGEQFF
CDR3 DNA: TGTGCCAGCAGTGACTCAGGACAGGGTGAGCAGTTCTTC

V gene: TRBV18
clone size: few
J gene: TRBJ2-2
D gene: TRBD1
CDR3 protein: CASSLGQVNTGELFF
CDR3 DNA: TGTGCCAGCTCACTCGGACAGGTGAACACCGGGGAGCTGTTTTTT

V gene: TRBV2
clone size: -
J gene: TRBJ2-7
D gene: TRBD1
CDR3 protein: CASRGTGRPYEQYF
CDR3 DNA: TGTGCCAGCAGGGGGACAGGGAGGCCCTACGAGCAGTACTTC

V gene: TRBV27
clone size: -
J gene: TRBJ2-5
D gene: TRBD1
CDR3 protein: CASSIQGNQETQYF
CDR3 DNA: TGTGCCAGCAGTATACAGGGGAACCAAGAGACCCAGTACTTC

V gene: TRBV6-1
clone size: -
J gene: TRBJ2-7
D gene: TRBD2
CDR3 protein: CASSEVLAGSYEQYF
CDR3 DNA: TGTGCCAGCAGTGAAGTACTAGCGGGGAGCTACGAGCAGTACTTC

V gene: TRBV5-1
clone size: -
J gene: TRBJ1-1
D gene: -
CDR3 protein: CASRLSGGAEGTEAFF
CDR3 DNA: TGCGCCAGCAGACTCAGTGGCGGGGCTGAGGGCACTGAAGCTTTCTTT

V gene: TRBV4-2
clone size: -
J gene: TRBJ2-1
D gene: -
CDR3 protein: CASSRGLDNEQFF
CDR3 DNA: TGTGCCAGCAGCAGAGGGCTGGACAATGAGCAGTTCTTC

V gene: TRBV7-7
clone size: once
J gene: TRBJ2-5
D gene: -
CDR3 protein: CASSQQGGETQYF
CDR3 DNA: TGTGCCAGCAGCCAACAGGGCGGAGAGACCCAGTACTTC

V gene: TRBV19
clone size: -
J gene: TRBJ2-2
D gene: TRBD2
CDR3 protein: CASTVTSGGAGELFF
CDR3 DNA: TGTGCCAGTACCGTAACTAGCGGGGGGGCCGGGGAGCTGTTTTTT

V gene: TRBV7-9
clone size: -
J gene: TRBJ1-2
D gene: TRBD1
CDR3 protein: CASSPGQAAYGYTF
CDR3 DNA: TGTGCCAGCAGCCCCGGACAGGCGGCCTATGGCTACACCTTC

V gene: TRBV6-4
clone size: -
J gene: TRBJ1-6
D gene: TRBD1
CDR3 protein: CASSPGTEDSPLHF
CDR3 DNA: TGTGCCAGCAGTCCCGGGACAGAAGATTCACCCCTCCACTTT

V gene: TRBV6-5
clone size: -
J gene: TRBJ1-6
D gene: TRBD1
CDR3 protein: CASSYGGGLGSPLHF
CDR3 DNA: TGTGCCAGCAGTTACGGAGGGGGCCTCGGTTCACCCCTCCACTTT

V gene: TRBV29-1
clone size: -
J gene: TRBJ2-1
D gene: TRBD2
CDR3 protein: CSVGRLAGSYNEQFF
CDR3 DNA: TGCAGCGTTGGGAGACTAGCGGGGAGTTACAATGAGCAGTTCTTC

V gene: TRBV5-6
clone size: -
J gene: TRBJ2-2
D gene: -
CDR3 protein: CASSLRGQNTGELFF
CDR3 DNA: TGTGCCAGCAGCTTGCGGGGACAGAACACCGGGGAGCTGTTTTTT

V gene: TRBV29-1
clone size: -
J gene: TRBJ2-3
D gene: -
CDR3 protein: CSAPRDGGSDTQYF
CDR3 DNA: TGCAGCGCCCCCCGGGACGGGGGATCGGATACGCAGTATTTT